The present entry profiles one T cell receptor (beta chain) with its context. The method was immunoSEQ multiplex PCR; TCRdb's version includes in-frame clones alone and lacks a portion of them. Among about 88,000 clones listed, approximately 75% were seen once. There are 15 residues in the CDR3. V was trimmed by 2 bases and J by 0 bases, leaving 8 bases between them. CDR1 and CDR2 from the germline V gene are MDHEN and SYDVKM. The data stem from a study of radiotherapy plus CTLA-4 blockade in lung cancer. The clonotype was recovered from a human donor with non-small cell lung cancer that progressed on radiotherapy plus ipilimumab. The chain couples TRBV28 to TRBJ1-3; no firm D call. The source was peripheral blood, collected from a patient treated with radiotherapy plus ipilimumab. The CDR3 DNA sequence: TGTGCCAGCAGTTTAGAGGCAAACTCTGGAAACACCATATATTTT. Protein sequence: CASSLEANSGNTIYF.